Here is one T cell receptor beta chain with its context. V dropped 3 bases and J dropped 9; count of bases not matched to a gene: 8. The CDR3 has 14 amino acids. From germline, CDR1 is GTSNPN and CDR2 SVGIG (reference sequence). In the study's own analysis: The assay estimated nucleated cells by amplifying reference gene primers. Clones were read by immunoSEQ multiplex PCR, and TCRdb kept only the in-frame ones, dropping some. That table gives V, J and clone size, and the DNA gave D and trimming. The profile shows about 150,000 clones, about 73% of them singletons. The data are from a study of blood T cell repertoires in COVID-19. Study details: COVID-19 samples from acute and convalescent phases originated in the United States, Italy and Spain. Nucleic acid was either cDNA or gDNA, and it came from T cells, B-cell-depleted T cells, or PBMCs.

The source material was peripheral blood. This receptor was identified in a man at least 80 years old with acute or convalescent COVID-19. The V call is TRBV30, the J call TRBJ1-5, with 10 bases identical to TRBD1. The CDR3 DNA follows: TGTGCCTGGAGAGGGACAGGGGTGCTCATGCCCCAGCATTTT. It yields the protein CAWRGTGVLMPQHF.